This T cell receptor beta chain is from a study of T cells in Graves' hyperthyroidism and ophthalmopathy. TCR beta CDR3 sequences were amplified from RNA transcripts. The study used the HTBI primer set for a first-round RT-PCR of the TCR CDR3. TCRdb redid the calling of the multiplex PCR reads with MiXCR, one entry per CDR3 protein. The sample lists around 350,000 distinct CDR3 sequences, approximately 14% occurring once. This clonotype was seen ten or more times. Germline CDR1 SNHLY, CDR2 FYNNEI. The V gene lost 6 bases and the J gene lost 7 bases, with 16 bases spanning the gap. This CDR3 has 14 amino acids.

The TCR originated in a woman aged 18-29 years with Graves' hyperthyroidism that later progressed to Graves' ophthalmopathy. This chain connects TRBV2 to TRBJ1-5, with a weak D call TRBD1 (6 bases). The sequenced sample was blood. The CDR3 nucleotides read TGTGCCAGCAGCCAAACAGGGAAAGGACAGCCCCAGCATTTT. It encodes CASSQTGKGQPQHF. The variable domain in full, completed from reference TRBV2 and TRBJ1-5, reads EPEVTQTPSHQVTQMGQEVILRCVPISNHLYFYWYRQILGQKVEFLVSFYNNEISEKSEIFDDQFSVERPDGSNFTLKIRSTKLEDSAMYFCASSQTGKGQPQHFGDGTRLSIL.